The 8 T cell receptor beta chains below were found in one sample sequenced in a study of shared clonotypes between healthy human individuals. Measured with immunoSEQ multiplex PCR; TCRdb has only the in-frame clones, and not every one. The data show hundreds of thousands of clones, with over 65% seen just once and 1.5% to 2% held by the top ten. The sequenced sample consisted of memory CD4+ T cells sorted from blood. Subset indicated: CD45RA-negative fraction. The receptors were sampled from a woman aged 25 to 39 in good health.

The chain couples TRBV5-8 to TRBJ2-4, with D tentatively TRBD1 or TRBD2 (6 bases each). Germline values: CDR1 SGHTS, CDR2 YDEGEE. Between the trimmed V and J ends, which lost 4 bases and 2 bases, there was a span of 19 bases. This CDR3 has 17 residues. CDR3 in amino acids: CASSRGTVGMTKNIQYF. CDR3 nucleotide sequence: TGTGCCAGCAGCAGGGGGACTGTGGGGATGACCAAAAACATTCAGTACTTC. The full variable domain, completed using reference TRBV5-8 and TRBJ2-4, is EAGVTQSPTHLIKTRGQQATLRCSPISGHTSVYWYQQALGLGLQFLLWYDEGEERNRGNFPPRFSGRQFPNYSSELNVNALELEDSALYLCASSRGTVGMTKNIQYFGAGTRLSVL.

The chain has TRBV19 and TRBJ2-7; 7 bases agree with TRBD2. V shed 5 bases, J shed 0 bases, and the junction held 4 bases outside the gene matches. Germline CDR1 LNHDA, CDR2 SQIVND (reference sequence). This CDR3 region has 14 residues. The CDR3 sequence: CASSLAATSYEQYF. The CDR3 DNA follows: TGTGCCAGTAGTCTAGCGGCTACCTCCTACGAGCAGTACTTC.

The gene calls are TRBV6-1 and TRBJ1-2, with 8 bases aligning to TRBD1. CDR1 and CDR2 (germline): MNHNS, SASEGT. V gave up 7 bases and J gave up 2 bases; unmatched junction bases: 9. CDR3 length equals 15 residues. The CDR3 DNA follows: TGTGCCAGCATCCCGGGACAGGCGCCCAACTATGGCTACACCTTC. Translation gives CASIPGQAPNYGYTF.

As concerns this clone: The same CDR3 arises from other DNA sequences in this sample as well. V usage is TRBV7-9 and J usage is TRBJ2-2; D not certain. Germline V lookup: CDR1 SEHNR, CDR2 FQNEAQ (reference sequence). The CDR3 has 13 residues. The germline V and J ends were trimmed by 1 base and 4 bases, with 4 bases remaining between them. CDR3 region: CASSLGGTGELFF. CDR3 coding DNA: TGTGCCAGCAGCTTAGGAGGCACCGGGGAGCTGTTTTTT.

This clone was seen a few times. This sample includes further DNA sequences coding for the same CDR3. The chain uses TRBV28 and TRBJ2-7; 7 bases map to TRBD2. The CDR3 loop spans 14 amino acids. Germline V gene lookup returns CDR1 MDHEN and CDR2 SYDVKM. J was trimmed by 3 bases and V by 2 bases; bases with no gene match: 4. The CDR3: CASSLGGSRYEQYF. The CDR3 DNA follows: TGTGCCAGCAGTTTAGGCGGGAGCCGCTACGAGCAGTACTTC. The complete variable domain, with remaining parts taken from reference TRBV28 and TRBJ2-7, reads DVKVTQSSRYLVKRTGEKVFLECVQDMDHENMFWYRQDPGLGLRLIYFSYDVKMKEKGDIPEGYSVSREKKERFSLILESASTNQTSMYLCASSLGGSRYEQYFGPGTRLTVT.

The chain carries TRBV7-2 and TRBJ2-6; D gene unclear. Per the germline V gene, CDR1 is SGHTA and CDR2 is FQGNSA. The CDR3 sequence is 14 residues long. Between the trimmed V and J ends, which lost 7 bases and 4 bases, there was a span of 11 bases. In DNA, the CDR3 is TGTGCCAGCATAGGGCTTTCGGGGGCCAACGTCCTGACTTTC. Its translation is CASIGLSGANVLTF.

This clone has a single count. Other DNA sequences in this specimen translate into the identical CDR3. The chain joins TRBV6-1 to TRBJ1-1; tentatively, D is TRBD1 (6 bases). The CDR3 contains 14 residues. Germline-derived CDR1 and CDR2 are MNHNS and SASEGT. V gave up 3 bases and J gave up 1 base, with 9 bases separating them. CDR3 nucleotides: TGTGCCAGCAGTGAGAGAGGGGGGAACACTGAAGCTTTCTTT. Translation: CASSERGGNTEAFF.

This clone was seen only once. The rearrangement links TRBV10-1 to TRBJ2-1; D unresolved. CDR3 size: 15 residues. The V end was cut by 8 bases, the J end by 8 bases, with 22 bases between. The V gene's germline CDR1 is WNHNN and CDR2 SYGVQD (reference sequence). The CDR3 here is CASPNPWQTDDEQFF. CDR3 sequence (DNA): TGCGCCAGCCCCAACCCGTGGCAAACGGACGATGAGCAGTTCTTC.